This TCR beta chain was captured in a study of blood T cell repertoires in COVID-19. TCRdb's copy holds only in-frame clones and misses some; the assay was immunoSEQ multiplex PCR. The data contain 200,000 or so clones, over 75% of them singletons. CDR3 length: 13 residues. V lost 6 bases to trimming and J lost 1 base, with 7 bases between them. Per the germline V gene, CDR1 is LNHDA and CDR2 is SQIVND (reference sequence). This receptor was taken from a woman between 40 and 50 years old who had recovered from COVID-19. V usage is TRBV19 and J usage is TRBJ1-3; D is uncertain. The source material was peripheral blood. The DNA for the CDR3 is TGTGCCAGTAGCCTATCATCTGGAAACACCATATATTTT. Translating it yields CASSLSSGNTIYF. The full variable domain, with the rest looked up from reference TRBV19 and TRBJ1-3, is DGGITQSPKYLFRKEGQNVTLSCEQNLNHDAMYWYRQDPGQGLRLIYYSQIVNDFQKGDIAEGYSVSREKKESFPLTVTSAQKNPTAFYLCASSLSSGNTIYFGEGSWLTVV.